This T cell receptor (beta chain) was observed in a study of Ad26.COV2.S vaccination and SARS-CoV-2 variants. The wider study: Enrollment placed the donor in the COV1001 Ad26.COV2.S trial arm. Study observations and caveats: Relative to placebo recipients, vaccine recipients exhibited elevated spike-specific TCR breadth. Reports say spike-specific CD8+ and CD4+ T cell responses covered substantial breadth after vaccination.

The assay was immunoSEQ multiplex PCR, and TCRdb's table has in-frame clones only and misses some. The sample has roughly 420,000 clones, about 88% seen once. Details on this clone: As yet, its antigen is unknown.

The treatment denotes: roughly 20 received Ad26.COV2.S at low or high dose, single or two shots; several received placebo; per-sample allocation not given. Day 63 after the first injection of vaccine or placebo was the sampling time. The sample consisted of peripheral blood, taken in a trial of Ad26.COV2.S vaccine versus placebo. The TCR was taken from a person aged 18-65 years who received the Ad26.COV2.S COVID-19 vaccine or a placebo.

The CDR3 DNA sequence: TGTGCCAGCAGCCCCGCGTTAGGGGGCCCAGATACGCAGTATTTT. Its translation: CASSPALGGPDTQYF. This chain connects TRBV3-1 (or the pseudogene TRBV3-2) to TRBJ2-3; 7 nucleotides match TRBD1. V lost 4 bases, J lost 4 bases, and 8 bases stayed unmatched. Germline CDR1 is LGHDT and CDR2 is YNNKEL (reference sequence). The CDR3 length is 15 residues.